Listed here are 9 T cell receptor beta chains from one sample, sequenced in a study of regulatory T cells in long-lasting Graves disease. Regarding time point: newly diagnosed GD, antithyroid drugs for less than 3 months. TCR sequences were obtained from RNA taken from PBMCs. Library construction for TCR beta used iRepertoire HTBI primers and Arm-PCR of CDR3 regions. TCRdb recomputed calls from the multiplex PCR reads with MiXCR, one row per CDR3 protein. This sample has approximately 300,000 distinct CDR3 sequences, with 15% to 20% found just once. The sequences come from peripheral blood mononuclear cells (PBMCs), collected at new diagnosis, from a patient treated with antithyroid drugs. These receptors were taken from a female donor with Graves disease.

The table lists this clonotype with many counts. This chain joins TRBV10-3 and TRBJ1-1, with 7 bases matching TRBD1. CDR1 is ENHRY and CDR2 is SYGVKD in the germline V gene. The V and J ends lost 0 bases and 10 bases, in that order; junction bases with no gene match: 14. The CDR3 runs 16 residues. CDR3: CAISESTGLRGLGAFF. The CDR3 bases are TGTGCCATCAGTGAGTCGACAGGGCTTCGGGGTCTAGGAGCTTTCTTT.

A remark on this clonotype: A much more abundant neighbour one base away suggests this may be a read error. The chain joins TRBV3-1 to TRBJ1-1; D gene ambiguous. This CDR3 is built from 14 residues. Germline loops: CDR1 LGHDT, CDR2 YNNKEL (reference sequence). The CDR3 here is CASRQVGVNTEAFF. CDR3 sequence (DNA): TGTGCCAGCCGCCAAGTGGGAGTGAACACTGAAGCTTTCTTT.

The chain links TRBV29-1 to TRBJ1-1; D uncertain. V lost 7 bases, J lost 1 base, and 13 bases lay in between. Germline CDR1 SQVTM, CDR2 ANQGSEA. CDR3 size: 13 residues. Written as DNA, the CDR3 is TGCAGCGGCATGTCGGACGGGAACACTGAAGCTTTCTTT. Encoded protein: CSGMSDGNTEAFF.

About this clonotype itself: The junction does not match germline at one end; this may be a read error. The chain recombines TRBV11-2 with TRBJ1-2; perhaps TRBD1 as D (5 bases). CDR3 size: 15 residues. Germline-derived CDR1 and CDR2 are SGHAT and FQNNGV. CDR3 loop: CASSPSVAGNYGYTF. The DNA for the CDR3 is TGCGCCAGCAGCCCAAGCGTGGCAGGGAACTATGGCTACACCTTC.

This clonotype was seen ten or more times. The rearrangement links TRBV3-1 to TRBJ2-5, with D possibly matching TRBD2 (5 bases). Germline V gene sequence: CDR1 LGHDT, CDR2 YNNKEL (reference sequence). Trimming left V 3 bases short and J 2 bases short, with 10 bases between. The CDR3 is 14 amino acids. CDR3 DNA sequence: TGTGCCAGCAGCCATAGAGCGGCTCAAGAGACCCAGTACTTC. It codes for CASSHRAAQETQYF.

The rearrangement links TRBV29-1 to TRBJ1-5, with 7 bases identical to TRBD1. With 5 bases clipped from V and 4 bases from J, the junction kept 8 bases outside the gene matches. The CDR3 has 14 amino acids. Germline CDR1 is SQVTM and CDR2 is ANQGSEA. CDR3 residues: CSVLWDSDNQPQHF. In DNA, the CDR3 is TGCAGCGTTCTTTGGGACAGCGATAATCAGCCCCAGCATTTT.

Ten or more counts support this clonotype. This rearrangement joins TRBV27 to TRBJ2-1; D uncertain. V lost 8 bases, J lost 6 bases, and 17 bases lay in between. There are 14 residues in the CDR3. Germline lookup yields CDR1 MNHEY and CDR2 SMNVEV (reference sequence). CDR3: CASGIETWGNEQFF. Written as DNA, the CDR3 is TGTGCCAGCGGAATTGAAACCTGGGGCAATGAGCAGTTCTTC.

This clonotype has at least ten counts. This chain uses TRBV28 with TRBJ2-2, with D possibly being TRBD1 (6 bases). CDR1 is MDHEN and CDR2 is SYDVKM in the germline V gene. Trimming left V 6 bases short and J 6 bases short, with 11 bases between. The CDR3 totals 13 residues. CDR3 bases: TGTGCCAGCAGAAAACAGGGCTCCGGGGAGCTGTTTTTT. It yields the protein CASRKQGSGELFF.

The gene calls are TRBV5-1 and TRBJ1-1, with D possibly being TRBD1 (6 bases). The CDR3 has 13 residues. V lost 6 bases and J 7 bases, leaving 16 bases between the germline ends. The V gene's germline CDR1 is SGHRS and CDR2 YFSETQ. CDR3 bases: TGCGCCAGCACCCCCACAGGGCTTAGTGAAGCTTTCTTT. Translated, it gives CASTPTGLSEAFF.